These 26 T cell receptor beta chains came from one sample sequenced in a study of T cells in Graves' hyperthyroidism and ophthalmopathy. Researchers took RNA transcripts and amplified the TCR beta CDR3 regions from them. HTBI primers were used for first-round RT-PCR of the TCR CDR3. MiXCR, applied by TCRdb to the multiplex PCR reads, yields one record per CDR3 protein. The sample records some 400,000 distinct CDR3 sequences, about 18% being singletons. Sequencing was performed on blood. Every receptor here comes from a young woman with Graves' hyperthyroidism.

The chain is built from TRBV7-3 and TRBJ2-2; TRBD2 matches 8 bases. Germline V gene lookup returns CDR1 SGHTA and CDR2 FQGTGA. After removal of 1 base from V and 1 base from J, the junction contained 2 bases not matched to a gene. This CDR3 contains 16 residues. The CDR3 region is CASSLNSGGNTGELFF. The CDR3, as DNA: TGTGCCAGCAGCTTAAACAGCGGGGGGAACACCGGGGAGCTGTTTTTT.

The V gene is TRBV28, the J gene TRBJ1-1; no reliable D call. Germline lookup yields CDR1 MDHEN and CDR2 SYDVKM. The CDR3 loop spans 15 amino acids. Trimming took 4 bases from V and 0 from J, leaving 12 bases between them. The CDR3 sequence: CASSSGLLMNTEAFF. The CDR3, as DNA: TGTGCCAGCAGTTCCGGACTACTCATGAACACTGAAGCTTTCTTT.

The sample holds many counts of this clonotype. The V and J genes are TRBV6-1 and TRBJ1-5, with D possibly matching TRBD1 (6 bases). The V end was cut by 7 bases, the J end by 0 bases, with 13 bases between. The CDR3 has 15 residues. Germline V gene data show CDR1 as MNHNS and CDR2 as SASEGT. CDR3 protein: CASTPGGNSNQPQHF. The CDR3 DNA follows: TGTGCCAGCACCCCCGGGGGCAATAGCAATCAGCCCCAGCATTTT.

The CDR3 sequence: CASGTRGGAIGEQYF. The CDR3 region has the DNA TGTGCCAGCGGGACTCGAGGGGGGGCCATAGGGGAGCAGTACTTC. The chain has TRBV7-8 and TRBJ2-7; possible D gene TRBD2, 7 bases. Germline CDR1 is SGHVS and CDR2 is FQNEAQ. V was shortened by 8 bases and J by 7 bases, with 24 bases between the two germline ends. This CDR3 comprises 15 residues.

At least ten counts were recorded for this clonotype. This chain connects TRBV12-3 or TRBV12-4 to TRBJ2-7; tentatively, D is TRBD1 or TRBD2 (5 bases each). Trimming pared 7 bases from V and 3 bases from J, leaving 16 bases between. This CDR3 has 14 amino acids. In nucleotides, the CDR3 is TGTGCCAGCACCCCGGGGCCTGGAGGCTACGAGCAGTACTTC. Translation: CASTPGPGGYEQYF.

Ten or more counts support this clonotype. The chain joins TRBV12-3 or TRBV12-4 to TRBJ2-5; D is undetermined. This CDR3 has 12 amino acids. V gave up 6 bases and J gave up 1 base, with 6 bases separating them. The CDR3 DNA is TGTGCCAGCAGCCGTCTCCAAGAGACCCAGTACTTC. Protein sequence: CASSRLQETQYF.

This clonotype was seen only once. A much larger clone sits a single nucleotide away, making a read error possible. The rearrangement links TRBV20-1 to TRBJ2-2; TRBD1 matches at 8 bases. Germline CDR1 reads DFQATT; CDR2 reads SNEGSKA (reference sequence). CDR3 length: 15 amino acids. J was trimmed by 6 bases and V by 1 base; bases with no gene match: 7. CDR3 DNA sequence: TGCAGTGCTAGAGCTCACACAGGGGGACCCGGGGAGCTGTTTTTT. Its protein is CSARAHTGGPGELFF.

At least ten counts were recorded for this clonotype. The chain carries TRBV24-1 and TRBJ2-2; 10 bases are shared with TRBD1. V trimming: 3 bases; J trimming: 7 bases; junction bases outside the gene matches: 7. There are 16 residues in the CDR3. Germline assignment: CDR1 KGHDR and CDR2 SFDVKD. CDR3 amino acids: CATSDDRDRGDGELFF. The CDR3 DNA reads as TGTGCCACCAGTGATGACCGGGACAGGGGCGACGGGGAGCTGTTTTTT.

This clonotype was observed at least ten times. This chain joins TRBV6-2 or TRBV6-3 and TRBJ2-4, with TRBD1 matching 8 bases. The V and J ends lost 2 bases and 9 bases, in that order; junction bases with no gene match: 9. Germline CDR1 reads MNHEY; CDR2 reads SVGEGT. The CDR3 sequence is 15 residues long. CDR3 protein: CASSYPRQGRVIQYF. The CDR3 coding sequence is TGTGCCAGCAGTTACCCTCGACAGGGGCGCGTCATTCAGTACTTC.

About this clonotype itself: A much bigger clone sits one base away, suggesting this may be a read error. The chain joins TRBV12-3 or TRBV12-4 to TRBJ2-7; TRBD2 is a possible D gene (5 bases). CDR3 length: 13 amino acids. CDR3 sequence reads: CARSLKEAYEQYF. CDR3 DNA sequence: TGTGCCAGGAGTTTAAAGGAGGCCTACGAGCAGTACTTC.

The table lists this clonotype with many counts. This chain links TRBV30 with TRBJ2-7, with TRBD1 matching 10 bases. The trim removed 6 bases at V and 2 bases at J, leaving 7 bases unmatched. Per the germline V gene, CDR1 is GTSNPN and CDR2 is SVGIG (reference sequence). CDR3 length: 14 amino acids. The CDR3 DNA is TGTGCCTGCCCCCAAGGACAGGGGGCCTACGAGCAGTACTTC. Protein: CACPQGQGAYEQYF.

This clonotype appeared many times. This chain uses TRBV2 with TRBJ2-7; TRBD1 matches at 8 bases. The length of the CDR3 is 13 residues. Germline assignment: CDR1 SNHLY and CDR2 FYNNEI. Losses at the gene ends were 9 bases for V and 5 bases for J; bases not matched to a gene: 9. The CDR3, as DNA: TGTGCCAGTCTCCGGGACAGGCAAGACGAGCAGTACTTC. It encodes CASLRDRQDEQYF.

This clonotype was recorded at least ten times. The chain employs TRBV28 and TRBJ1-2; the match to TRBD1 covers 12 bases. Germline loops: CDR1 MDHEN, CDR2 SYDVKM. The CDR3 has 15 amino acids. The V gene end was trimmed by 6 bases and the J gene end by 4 bases; junction bases not matched to a gene: 6. CDR3 sequence: CASSSGTGGGYGYTF. In DNA form, the CDR3 reads TGTGCCAGCAGCTCCGGGACAGGGGGCGGCTATGGCTACACCTTC.

This clonotype has at least ten counts. The chain recombines TRBV28 with TRBJ1-1; TRBD1 aligns across 7 bases. CDR1 is MDHEN and CDR2 is SYDVKM in the germline V gene. V trimming: 1 base; J trimming: 2 bases; junction bases outside the gene matches: 13. The CDR3 runs to 18 residues. The CDR3 DNA follows: TGTGCCAGCAGTTTATTCCCGGGGAGGGGGCTTCTTAACACTGAAGCTTTCTTT. This encodes CASSLFPGRGLLNTEAFF.

This clonotype has more than one count but fewer than ten. The J gene is TRBJ2-7, the V gene TRBV3-1; D is uncertain. Trimming left V 0 bases short and J 2 bases short, with 8 bases between. The CDR3 runs to 14 residues. CDR1 LGHDT and CDR2 YNNKEL come from the germline V gene (reference sequence). This CDR3 is CASSQDRSAYEQYF. CDR3 DNA: TGTGCCAGCAGCCAAGACCGCAGCGCCTACGAGCAGTACTTC.

This clonotype occurred many times. The chain combines TRBV20-1 with TRBJ2-7; 7 nucleotides line up with TRBD2. Trimming cost V 0 bases and J 2 bases; bases outside gene matches: 4. The CDR3 has 14 residues. Germline V lookup: CDR1 DFQATT, CDR2 SNEGSKA (reference sequence). The CDR3 bases are TGCAGTGCTAGAGATCGGGGGGTGGCCTACGAGCAGTACTTC. It yields the protein CSARDRGVAYEQYF.

The sample holds many counts of this clonotype. V usage is TRBV5-5 and J usage is TRBJ1-1; weak D call: TRBD1 (5 bases). Germline CDR1 reads SGHKS; CDR2 reads YYEKEE (reference sequence). Trimming took 5 bases from V and 5 from J, leaving 16 bases between them. The CDR3 has 14 amino acids. CDR3: CASRRGRDVTEAFF. Here the CDR3 DNA reads TGTGCCAGCAGGCGGGGTCGGGACGTTACTGAAGCTTTCTTT.

This clonotype has at least ten counts. The chain carries TRBV6-5 and TRBJ1-2; D unresolved. From germline, CDR1 is MNHEY and CDR2 SVGAGI. Trimming removed 11 bases from V and 6 bases from J, with 16 bases in between. The CDR3 loop spans 12 amino acids. CDR3 loop: CAGSRVSDGYTF. In DNA, the CDR3 is TGTGCCGGTAGTAGGGTTTCGGATGGCTACACCTTC.

This clonotype was counted many times. A junction boundary mismatches the germline segment, possibly from a read error. The chain couples TRBV20-1 to TRBJ2-5; 7 bases line up with TRBD2. The length of the CDR3 is 12 residues. The germline CDR1 and CDR2 sequences are DFQATT and SNEGSKA (reference sequence). The CDR3 sequence is CSARVLAETQYF. CDR3 in DNA: TGCAGTGCTAGGGTTCTAGCGGAGACGCAGTACTTC.

A few counts support this clonotype. This may arise from a read error, as a much more abundant clone is one base away. This chain connects TRBV6-2 or TRBV6-3 to TRBJ2-4, with D possibly TRBD1 on 6 matching bases. The CDR3 is made up of 17 amino acids. Germline assignment: CDR1 MNHEY and CDR2 SVGEGT. The CDR3 coding sequence is TGTGCCAGCAGTAGCGATCTGATACAGGGTCCTGAAAACATTAAGTACTTC. This gives the protein CASSSDLIQGPENIKYF.

This clonotype was observed many times. The chain combines TRBV10-2 with TRBJ1-1; D is unclear. Trimming took 2 bases from V and 0 from J, leaving 7 bases between them. CDR3 size: 14 residues. The germline V gene has CDR1 WSHSY and CDR2 SAAADI. CDR3 amino acids: CASSENPMNTEAFF. DNA for the CDR3: TGCGCCAGCAGTGAGAATCCGATGAACACTGAAGCTTTCTTT.

This clonotype was counted many times. This rearrangement joins TRBV27 to TRBJ1-2; D not resolved. Trimming stripped 0 bases from V and 7 bases from J, with 9 bases between. This CDR3 has 13 residues. Germline CDR1 MNHEY, CDR2 SMNVEV (reference sequence). Here the CDR3 reads CASSLSLSLGYTF. In DNA, the CDR3 is TGTGCCAGCAGTTTATCTCTCTCTCTTGGCTACACCTTC.

At least ten counts were recorded for this clonotype. The J gene is TRBJ2-7, the V gene TRBV13; possibly TRBD1 for D (6 bases). The CDR3 is 14 residues long. Per the germline V gene, CDR1 is PRHDT and CDR2 is FYEKMQ (reference sequence). Trimming took 0 bases from V and 5 from J, leaving 11 bases between them. CDR3 amino acids: CASSLGRTVHEQYF. In DNA form, the CDR3 reads TGTGCCAGCAGCTTAGGCCGGACAGTGCACGAGCAGTACTTC.

This clonotype was picked up many times. CDR3 loop: CATSLQGADTGELFF. For the CDR3, the DNA is TGTGCCACCAGCCTACAGGGGGCTGACACCGGGGAGCTGTTTTTT. V gene TRBV15 combines with J gene TRBJ2-2, with 9 bases that match TRBD1. With 5 bases clipped from V and 3 bases from J, the junction kept 4 bases outside the gene matches. The CDR3 covers 15 residues. Germline-derived CDR1 and CDR2 are LNHNV and YYDKDF (reference sequence).

This clonotype was recorded many times. This rearrangement joins TRBV2 to TRBJ1-1; the D is unclear. CDR1 is SNHLY, CDR2 FYNNEI, per germline. This CDR3 region has 12 residues. Trimming cost V 7 bases and J 7 bases, with 13 bases left between them. The CDR3 is CASNDGGFEAFF. The DNA for the CDR3 is TGTGCCAGCAACGACGGTGGCTTTGAAGCTTTCTTT.

This clonotype appeared many times. The gene calls are TRBV15 and TRBJ2-7; D may match TRBD1 or TRBD2 (5 bases each). CDR3 length equals 15 residues. Germline V CDR1 and CDR2: LNHNV, YYDKDF (reference sequence). Trimming took off 0 bases at V and 4 bases at J, with 13 bases between the two ends. In nucleotides, the CDR3 is TGTGCCACCAGCAGAGATGGGGCCAGGACTTACGAGCAGTACTTC. Amino acids: CATSRDGARTYEQYF.